These 2 T cell receptor beta chains originate from one sample sequenced in a study of untreated major depressive disorder. Here immunoSEQ multiplex PCR was the method, and the copy in TCRdb shows in-frame clones only, minus some. The data contain more than 10,000 clones, about 90% of them singletons. No cognate antigen is known for these TCRs. Overall study results and limits: Depressed patients' CD4+ T cells carried increased TRBV05-01 (Vbeta 5.1) usage versus control CD4+ T cells.

Sequences were obtained from CD4+ T cells from PBMCs. The receptors were gathered from a woman aged 30 to 39 with major depressive disorder.

J is TRBJ1-2 and V is TRBV16; 9 nucleotides align to TRBD1. CDR1 is KGHSY and CDR2 is FQNENV in the germline V gene. V trimming: 0 bases; J trimming: 4 bases; junction bases outside the gene matches: 9. The length of the CDR3 is 17 residues. The CDR3: CASSQSRGQGIAYGYTF. In nucleotides, the CDR3 is TGTGCCAGCAGCCAATCGAGGGGACAGGGCATTGCCTATGGCTACACCTTC. The full variable domain, in which reference TRBV16 and TRBJ1-2 provide the parts outside the CDR3, is GEEVAQTPKHLVRGEGQKAKLYCAPIKGHSYVFWYQQVLKNEFKFLISFQNENVFDETGMPKERFSAKCLPNSPCSLEIQATKLEDSAVYFCASSQSRGQGIAYGYTFGSGTRLTVV.

The chain uses TRBV10-3 and TRBJ2-7; TRBD2 matches 7 bases. Germline CDR1 and CDR2: ENHRY and SYGVKD. The CDR3 extends over 19 amino acids. After removal of 4 bases from V and 1 base from J, the junction contained 19 bases not matched to a gene. CDR3 bases: TGTGCCATCAGTGGATCCCCCAAAAGGGCGGGAGCTCTTTCCTACGAGCAGTACTTC. It translates to CAISGSPKRAGALSYEQYF.